This TCR beta chain was observed in a study of shared clonotypes between healthy human individuals (dated by TCRdb to the early 2020s). Broadly, across the study: Three men and two women, aged 18 to 49 years, made up the cohort. For each donor, three plates each were used for CD4 naive and CD4 memory, two plates were used for CD8 naive, and one plate was used for CD8 memory. The study deeply sequenced blood TCR repertoires of about 5 healthy adults to estimate repertoire size and the extent of clonotype sharing between individuals. Libraries were prepared and TCR repertoires were sequenced by different laboratories using diverse techniques, in order to increase sequencing depth and limit assay-specific biases. Per donor, leukapheresis produced somewhere between about 0.94 and 10 billion PBMCs. What the research found in general, with its limitations: Based on pairwise subsampling, the degree of clonotype sharing among donors was expected to be affected by sequencing depth. When several donors were compared, the shared fraction of clonotypes was roughly 5% for naive CD4, roughly 3.3% for naive CD8, about 2.4% for memory CD4, and 0.4% for memory CD8. Naive subsets generally had larger estimated clonotype richness than memory subsets. Only blood was sampled, and tissue TCR repertoires likely differ from those in blood. Rarefaction of sorted-subset datasets indicated incomplete sequencing despite the large sequencing depth. The genetic and exposure-history diversity represented was limited by the small number of donors. Compared with non-shared clonotypes, clonotypes shared by all four sorted-subset donors had higher generation probabilities.

CD8 naive samples were obtained by positive selection for CCR7 among CD45RO-negative cells, yielding a CD45RA+CCR7+ population from which TemRA cells were excluded. The donors were healthy, HIV-negative adults with no recently reported acute infections or vaccinations. All donors were Caucasian adults living in Nashville, Tennessee, USA. Blood was collected by leukapheresis, and PBMCs were isolated by Ficoll-Histopaque density gradient centrifugation and then cryopreserved in liquid nitrogen vapor phase. Purity and quantity of every magnetically sorted T cell population were checked by analytical flow cytometry. Genomic DNA was isolated from every sorted fraction and measured by UV absorbance on a Nanodrop 2000c. Using the deep immunoSEQ assay, multiplex PCR amplified TCR CDR3 regions from genomic DNA. Extracted genomic DNA from each cell subset was distributed evenly across all wells of several immunoSEQ 96-well plates, and each plate was treated as a replicate. For sorted subsets, around 0.2 ug of genomic DNA, equivalent to around 29,000 T cell genomes, went into each replicate PCR. The purified libraries were quantified using a Qubit 3.0 fluorometer, sized with a Bioanalyzer 2100, and then quantified again using the KAPA Library Quantification kit. Every immunoSEQ 96-well plate was sequenced on a dedicated single-read 150-cycle Illumina NextSeq 550 flow cell. As for the original processing: Because only junctional sequences without quality scores were contained in the immunoSEQ output, filtering matching that applied to full-length reads could not be performed. Sequences were annotated with PyIR, a Python wrapper for IgBLAST v1.9, and V/J genes and CDR3 were assigned using IMGT germline references. Reads were removed for weak V/J assignments (E-value above 1e-6), missing CDR3, stop codons, out-of-frame junctions, or ambiguous translated residues. A V3J clonotype was defined by an identical inferred V gene, J gene, and CDR3 amino acid sequence. To compute the percentage overlap between repertoires, the number of shared unique clonotypes was divided by the size of the smaller repertoire. Repertoire richness was assessed with RTK rarefaction, the Chao1 estimator, and Recon v2.1 estimates of unobserved clonotypes. Generation probabilities were computed with OLGA for all TCRbeta clonotypes obtained by the gDNA method from several donors. TCRdb holds this immuneACCESS table with in-frame rearrangements only. Some clones are missing; in checked studies, unresolved V genes explain under half, and the rest has no known cause. That table is the source of V, J and clone size, and D and trimming were worked out from the DNA. This sample gives 760,000 or so clones in total; roughly 96% of them show up just once. The top ten clonotypes cover approximately 0.2% of the sample.

A note on this clone: The specificity of this receptor is unknown. No base qualities exist here, and no much larger clone lies one base off it.

Reading from cysteine to phenylalanine, the CDR3 counts 15 amino acids. The read is trimmed to its CDR3 DNA, 45 bases read in frame from base 1. Sequences MDHEN (CDR1) and SYDVKM (CDR2) are obtained from the germline V gene. The clonotype comes from a man aged 25-45 years in good health. The sample taken for sequencing was naive CD8+ T cells sorted from blood. The cell subset or site label, read with the paper, signifies: CD45RA+CCR7+. The V and J segments used are TRBV28 and TRBJ2-7; TRBD2 aligns with 13 central bases. CDR3 sequence: CGVGLAGEPQDEQYF. The nucleotide sequence is given as TGTGGTGTAGGACTAGCGGGAGAGCCTCAGGACGAGCAGTACTTC.